This T cell receptor (beta chain) was recorded in a study of post-analysis software for immune sequencing data. Overall study: Included courses were relapsing-remitting and secondary progressive multiple sclerosis; progressive-relapsing multiple sclerosis was also included.

A single count supports this clonotype. Its target is unknown. Broader study findings: TRBV5-6, TRBV5-1 and TRBV20-1 belonged to a set of roughly 5 TRBV segments that were more frequent in patients than controls. The normalized Chao1 diversity of multiple sclerosis patients was significantly lower than that of controls. Pronounced co-clustering by F measure was evident among identically batched samples.

V was shortened by 0 bases and J by 2 bases, with 12 bases between the two germline ends. Germline assignment: CDR1 SGHRS and CDR2 YFSETQ. CDR3 length: 15 residues. Unique molecular identifiers were built into the TCR beta cDNA libraries. One entry per CDR3 protein, called by TCRdb with MiXCR from the PCR reads. The profile covers roughly 670,000 distinct CDR3 sequences, with roughly three fifths appearing a single time and 10% to 12% taken by the ten largest. The genes are TRBV5-1 and TRBJ2-7; a possible D gene is TRBD2 (6 bases). Sequenced: blood. This TCR came from a girl aged 2 to 10 with multiple sclerosis. This chain's CDR3 is CASSLDGSGAYEQYF. CDR3 DNA: TGCGCCAGCAGCTTGGACGGTAGCGGTGCCTACGAGCAGTACTTC.